This T cell receptor (beta chain) was captured in a study of cytomegalovirus exposure and HLA in healthy donors (dated by TCRdb to about 2017). In terms of the full investigation: In an earlier analysis of some 610 of the donors, 276 Gb of sequence data and 120 million or so unique TCR beta sequences from 180 million or so T cells were reported. Besides the first cohort of 500 to 700 subjects, a separate validation cohort made up of roughly 130 different subjects was used. To predict cytomegalovirus infection status, the study brought together high-throughput TCR immunosequencing, statistical association of individual TCRs with disease status, and machine learning. To study patterns of TCR occurrence, a later analysis re-analyzed previously published TCR beta repertoires from 666 donors and added high-resolution HLA genotyping. An earlier analysis of approximately 630 of the donors applied high-throughput TCR beta sequencing to assess whether each TCR beta V gene segment acted as functional or pseudogenic. In a later genetic analysis, genome-wide SNP genotypes for about 55% of the 666 donors were used, and that subset was treated as a discovery cohort. The study aimed to test whether cataloging public T cell receptors could reveal signatures of past pathogen exposure. Every discovery cohort repertoire had been produced on one sequencing platform. A handful of DR-DQ haplotypes were handled as single units for association and clustering because linkage in the cohort was strong. Donor age, sex, ethnicity and CMV serostatus were compiled together with the repertoire data. The study profiled the T cell repertoires of 550 to 700 subjects by immunosequencing and related them to cytomegalovirus serostatus. Typing coverage differed by locus: A, B, C, DRB1 and DQB1 were typed in roughly 620-630 donors, DQA1 in about 550, DPA1 in approximately 610, and DPB1 in roughly 470. Roughly 300 gigabases of sequencing data and around 88 million unique TCR sequences made up an early release that covered over 550 HLA-typed donors. Among about 400 genotyped donors of the cohort, an average of roughly 230,000 unique TCR beta nucleotide sequences was sequenced per donor, of which about 19% were non-productive. Both class I and class II loci were covered by HLA typing, at four-digit resolution. Of the roughly 400 genotyped donors, about 80% fell in the genetic ancestry cluster associated with self-reported Caucasian donors. Rather than drawing on any new phenotypic data, the later analysis identified candidate immune exposures from TCR beta sequences and the way those sequences occurred across donors.

To note about this clone: No cognate antigen has been identified for it.

Study-wide conclusions, independent of this receptor: According to the authors, the approach could potentially be generalized to other disease states and immunological phenotypes. The study gave a list of 150 to 200 TCR beta chains associated with cytomegalovirus. Presence/absence analyses assumed roughly uniform sequencing depth across donors, an assumption that may not hold. An earlier analysis of some 560 of the donors showed that most TCR beta V segments appeared in productive rearrangements either about 90% or about 30% of the time, which broadly matched IMGT annotations. Immune exposure information for the cohort was limited to CMV serostatus. In vitro tests confirmed that a few of the cytomegalovirus-associated TCR beta chains recognize cytomegalovirus antigens. In a later analysis, around 17,000 TCR beta sequences were associated with specific HLA alleles at a false discovery rate of 0.05. A later analysis reported that several top co-occurrence clusters appeared linked to parvovirus B19, influenza, CMV and Epstein-Barr virus. In a later genetic analysis, a missense DCLRE1C variant was associated with V-gene and J-gene trimming of TCR beta chains, and the association was replicated in an independent cohort. Fewer than 20 rarely observed V segments, including chromosome 9 orphons, were excluded from the earlier analysis of some 590 of the donors because counts were too low. A later analysis found that TCR association rates varied across HLA loci, with DRB1 alleles showing the most associated TCRs and HLA-C alleles the fewest. In a later genetic analysis, fewer N-insertions in productive TCRs were reported among donors in an Asian-associated ancestry cluster than the approximately 710-donor mean. When HLA alleles, especially DR and DQ, strongly co-occurred, attributing TCR associations to individual alleles was difficult. A further reported finding was that TCR beta sequences accurately predicted the HLA-A and HLA-B alleles for most subjects in the first cohort. Because HLA typing was unavailable for some donors at each locus, only the typed subset was used in association tests. This cohort had only TCR beta chains sequenced, and the lack of alpha or paired-chain data limited which features could be detected. The sequencing pipeline was judged likely to have produced a cluster of highly shared sequence variants as a technical artifact. Cytomegalovirus status was reported to be diagnosed by the classifier with high specificity and sensitivity in both the original and validation cohorts. Some IMGT-functional V segments, including TRBV6-2 and TRBV6-3, could not be told apart with the 87-base-pair reads, so those segments were excluded. According to a later analysis, most CMV-associated TCR beta chains appeared to be HLA-restricted, and the HLA associations seemed to be driven largely by CMV exposure. While some public TCRs were present in many individuals, most TCR sequences turned up only very rarely across donors. Correlated functional status among segregating V segments might be attributable to linkage disequilibrium, but an unknown experimental factor could not be ruled out. A later analysis found that HLA-associated TCR beta chains were more clonally expanded and had lower generation probabilities than equally common non-associated chains.

The cohort consisted of some 730 healthy bone marrow donors. At the time of sampling, all cohort members were nominally healthy, though unrecorded immune exposures were likely present. The donor was CMV seronegative and belonged to the group of under 400 seronegative cohort members. Every donor gave a peripheral blood sample, and the peripheral blood mononuclear cells from that sample were used for TCR beta sequencing. Genomic DNA was extracted from the blood cell samples with the Qiagen DNeasy Blood Extraction Kit. The library relied on the immunoSEQ multiplex PCR assay. For the multiplex PCR, a mixture combining 60 forward primers for TCR Vbeta segments and 13 reverse primers for TCR Jbeta segments was used. The CDR3 region of rearranged TCR beta genes was amplified from genomic DNA with a multiplex PCR assay. The Illumina HiSeq System was used to sequence the amplified TCR beta libraries as 87-base-pair reads. In the original analysis: A later analysis tallied roughly 80 million unique TCR beta chains across the roughly 610 repertoires, and approximately 9.9 million of those chains were shared by two or more donors. Raw reads were error-corrected and collapsed into unique sequences with a nearest-neighbor algorithm that merged closely related sequences to remove PCR and sequencing errors. CDR3 sequences were aligned to IMGT reference sequences to assign V, D and J gene segments. Each retained sequence needed at least a six-nucleotide match to both a V gene segment and a J gene segment. A rearrangement counted as productive if the CDR3 had no stop codons and remained in frame with V and J, and every other rearrangement counted as non-productive. Following IMGT convention, CDR3 was defined as the stretch from the second conserved V-encoded cysteine up to the conserved J-encoded phenylalanine. In an earlier analysis of approximately 500 of the donors, sequences lacking an unambiguous match to a single V gene segment were excluded. An earlier analysis of fewer than 650 of the donors classified V segments as functional when productive rearrangements were above 56.7% and as segregating when the standard deviation between donors was above 5%. A statistical classification framework was developed to diagnose cytomegalovirus status using the catalog of TCR beta chain sequences. In a later analysis, V and J genes were assigned by comparing TCR nucleotide sequences against IMGT/GENE-DB human TR gene sequences. Using the TCRdist pipeline, a later analysis assigned CDR3 sequences along with most-parsimonious VDJ recombination scenarios. In a later analysis, every TCR beta chain was defined by the combination of its CDR3 amino acid sequence and its V-gene family, and reads without a unique V-gene family were dropped. In a later analysis, 450 to 600 highly shared, low-generation-probability nucleotide sequences were removed to address suspected cross-contamination and a sequencing artifact. For each public chain, a later analysis derived a clonal expansion index from normalized ranks of inferred template counts within each repertoire. Generation probabilities in a later analysis came from a VDJ recombination model fitted to out-of-frame rearrangements, and those results were checked against IGoR. In a later analysis, TCR-TCR, TCR-HLA and TCR-CMV co-occurrence was scored with hypergeometric tests, and a repertoire-size bias correction was applied to TCR pairs. In a later analysis, false discovery rates were estimated by permuting HLA or CMV assignments 20 times. In a later analysis, co-occurring TCRs were grouped using DBSCAN, and TCRdist sequence similarity was added for clustering within HLA-allele-positive subsets. Repertoires with fewer than 30,000 or more than 120,000 public chains were left out of co-occurrence clustering, as were a handful of repertoires with anomalous nucleotide sharing. Not all clones reach the TCRdb copy of this immuneACCESS table, which keeps in-frame sequences only. Checked studies attribute under half of the gap to unresolved V genes and leave the rest unexplained. For V, J and clone size, that table is used; D and trimming come from the DNA. This sample's listing comprises over 100,000 clones. More than 1.5% of the sample is taken by the ten largest.

There are 12 amino acids in the CDR3, from cysteine to phenylalanine inclusive. Just CDR3 DNA is preserved here, 36 bases in frame from base 1. Looking up the germline V gene (reference sequence) yields CDR1 MNHEY and CDR2 SMNVEV. V is shortened by 6 bases, J by 7 bases, and the region joining them spans 9 bases. Sequencing was performed on PBMCs. The TCR originated in a young man in good health and CMV-seronegative. The rearrangement joined TRBV27 to TRBJ2-2; the D gene cannot be resolved reliably. The bases are TGTGCCAGCAGCGGTTTCTACGGGGAGCTGTTTTTT. The resulting protein is CASSGFYGELFF.